This TCR beta chain stems from a study of cytomegalovirus exposure and HLA in healthy donors. For this clone: The antigen is not known.

From germline, CDR1 is KGHSH and CDR2 LQKENI. The V end lost 4 bases, the J end lost 3 bases, and 15 bases lay between the germline ends. The CDR3 runs to 16 residues. Study observations and caveats: High sensitivity and specificity were reportedly achieved when the classifier diagnosed cytomegalovirus status. Prior analysis indicated that the majority of TCR beta V segments exhibited productivity approximately 87% or approximately 30% of the time.

Vbeta (60) and Jbeta (13) primers were used in the PCR. Assay: immunoSEQ multiplex PCR; the TCRdb copy retains only in-frame clones and omits some. The sample has 200,000 or so clones; approximately 84% are singletons. The V and J genes are TRBV18 and TRBJ2-2; D unresolved. This TCR was sampled from a boy aged 5-17 years in good health and CMV-seronegative. Specimen: PBMCs. The CDR3 here is CASSLLWQIDTGELFF. The CDR3 DNA sequence: TGTGCCAGCTCACTCCTGTGGCAGATCGACACCGGGGAGCTGTTTTTT.